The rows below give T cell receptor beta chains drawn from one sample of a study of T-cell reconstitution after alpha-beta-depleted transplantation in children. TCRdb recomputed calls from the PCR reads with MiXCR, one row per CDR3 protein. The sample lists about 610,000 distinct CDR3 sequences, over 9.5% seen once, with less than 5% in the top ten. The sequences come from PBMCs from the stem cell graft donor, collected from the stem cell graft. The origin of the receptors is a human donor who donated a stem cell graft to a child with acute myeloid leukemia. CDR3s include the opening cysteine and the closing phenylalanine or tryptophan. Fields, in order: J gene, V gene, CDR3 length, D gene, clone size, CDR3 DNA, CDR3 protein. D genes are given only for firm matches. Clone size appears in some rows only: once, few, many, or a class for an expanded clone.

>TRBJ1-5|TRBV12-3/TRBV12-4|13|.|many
TGTGCCAGCAGTTTTGCAGGGGAACAGCCCCAGCATTTT
CASSFAGEQPQHF
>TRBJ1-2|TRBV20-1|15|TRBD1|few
TGCAGTGCTAGAGACCAAAACAGGGGTTTCTATGGCTACACCTTC
CSARDQNRGFYGYTF
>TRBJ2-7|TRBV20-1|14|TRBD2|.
TGCAGCGTAGGGGTAGCGGGAGAGTATTACGAGCAGTACTTC
CSVGVAGEYYEQYF
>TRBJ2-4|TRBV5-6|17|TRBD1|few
TGTGCCAGCAGCTTGTTCGGACAGGGGGGAGCCAAAAACATTCAGTACTTC
CASSLFGQGGAKNIQYF
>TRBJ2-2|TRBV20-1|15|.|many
TGCAGTGCTAGAGTTGGTCAGCCGCGAACCGGGGAGCTGTTTTTT
CSARVGQPRTGELFF
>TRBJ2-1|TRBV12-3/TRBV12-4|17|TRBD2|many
TGTGCCAGCAAGACTCCGGGACTAGCGGGAGTGGTGGGTGAGCAGTTCTTC
CASKTPGLAGVVGEQFF
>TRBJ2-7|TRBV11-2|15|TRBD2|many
TGTGCCAGCAGCCCCGTTACTAGCGGATCCTACGAGCAGTACTTC
CASSPVTSGSYEQYF
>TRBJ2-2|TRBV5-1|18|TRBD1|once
TGCGCCAGCAGCTCTCTCGGGCCCGGGACAGGTCTCACCGGGGAGCTGTTTTTT
CASSSLGPGTGLTGELFF
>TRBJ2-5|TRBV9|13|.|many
TGTGCCAGCAGCGTAGACTTCGGAGAGACCCAGTACTTC
CASSVDFGETQYF
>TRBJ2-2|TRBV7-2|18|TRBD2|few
TGTGCCAGCAGCTCATCGCCTCGGACTAGCGAAGACACCGGGGAGCTGTTTTTT
CASSSSPRTSEDTGELFF
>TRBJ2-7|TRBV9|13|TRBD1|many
TGTGCCAGTTCGCCGGACAGGGTGGCCGAGCAGTACTTC
CASSPDRVAEQYF
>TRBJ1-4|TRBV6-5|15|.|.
TGTGCCAGCAGTTGGAGGGGCAGGGAGGATGAAAAACTGTTTTTT
CASSWRGREDEKLFF
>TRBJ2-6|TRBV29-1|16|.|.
TGCAGCGTTTTCGGGACGGCGAACTCTGGGGCCAACGTCCTGACTTTC
CSVFGTANSGANVLTF
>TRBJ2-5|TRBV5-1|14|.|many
TGCGCCAGCAGCTTGGGACAGCTCCAAGAGACCCAGTACTTC
CASSLGQLQETQYF
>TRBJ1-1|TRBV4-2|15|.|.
TGTGCCAGCAGCCAAGATGGAACGGGGAACACTGAAGCTTTCTTT
CASSQDGTGNTEAFF
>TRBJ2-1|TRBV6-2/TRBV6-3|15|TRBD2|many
TGTGCCAGCAGCCCGAGGACTAGAGAATACAATGAGCAGTTCTTC
CASSPRTREYNEQFF
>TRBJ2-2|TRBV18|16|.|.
TGTGCCAGCTCATCAACAGGGTCCCCGAACACCGGGGAGCTGTTTTTT
CASSSTGSPNTGELFF
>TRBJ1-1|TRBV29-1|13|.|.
TGCAGCGTGGGTACAGGGATTAACACTGAAGCTTTCTTT
CSVGTGINTEAFF
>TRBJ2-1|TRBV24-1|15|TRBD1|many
TGTGCCACCAGTGACACGGACAGGGGAAAAAATGAGCAGTTCTTC
CATSDTDRGKNEQFF
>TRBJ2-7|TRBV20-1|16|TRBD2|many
TGCAGTGCTAGAGGGACTAGCGGCCGTTCCTCCTACGAGCAGTACTTC
CSARGTSGRSSYEQYF
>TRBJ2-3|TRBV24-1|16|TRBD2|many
TGTGCCACCAGTGACCCAAGCGGGAAAGTCGCAGATACGCAGTATTTT
CATSDPSGKVADTQYF
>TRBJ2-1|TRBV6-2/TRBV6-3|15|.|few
TGTGCCAGCAGCCAAATTGGTCCAGTTTTAAATGAGCAGTTCTTC
CASSQIGPVLNEQFF
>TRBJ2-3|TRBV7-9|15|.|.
TGTGCCAGCTACTCATTGGGGTCTGACACAGATACGCAGTATTTT
CASYSLGSDTDTQYF
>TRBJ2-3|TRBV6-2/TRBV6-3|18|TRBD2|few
TGTGCCAGCAGTTACATGCCTAGCGGGAATCCAATGAGCGATACGCAGTATTTT
CASSYMPSGNPMSDTQYF
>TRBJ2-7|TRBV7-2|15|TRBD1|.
TGTGCCAGCAGCCTAACCGGGACAGGGGATTACGAGCAGTACTTC
CASSLTGTGDYEQYF
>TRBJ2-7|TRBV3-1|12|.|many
TGTGCCAGCAGCCAAGTTGGTTACGAGCAGTACTTC
CASSQVGYEQYF
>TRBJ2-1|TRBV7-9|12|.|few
TGTGCCAGCAGCCCCAACCCGAATGAGCAGTTCTTC
CASSPNPNEQFF
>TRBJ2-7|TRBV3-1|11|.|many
TGTGCCAGCAGTCTTTCCGACGAGCAGTACTTC
CASSLSDEQYF
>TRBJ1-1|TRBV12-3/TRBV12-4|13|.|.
TGTGCCAGCAGCCCCAGGGGCGGTGGGGGAGCTTTCTTT
CASSPRGGGGAFF
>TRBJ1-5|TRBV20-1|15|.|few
TGCAGTGCTACGGGGCCCCGCAGTAGCAATCAGCCCCAGCATTTT
CSATGPRSSNQPQHF
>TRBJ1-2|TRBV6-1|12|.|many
TGTGCCAGCTCCCGGAAAGAAAATGGCTACACCTTC
CASSRKENGYTF
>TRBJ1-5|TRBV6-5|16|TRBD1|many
TGTGCCAGCAGAAAAGGGACAGGGTATAGCAATCAGCCCCAGCATTTT
CASRKGTGYSNQPQHF
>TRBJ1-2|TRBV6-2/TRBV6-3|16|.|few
TGTGCCAGCAGTAGCCCCTTTAGGGGGGTGGATTATGGCTACACCTTC
CASSSPFRGVDYGYTF
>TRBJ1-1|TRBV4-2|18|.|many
TGTGCCAGCAGCCAAGTGGCCTCCGGGACATTGGGTAGGACTGAAGCTTTCTTT
CASSQVASGTLGRTEAFF
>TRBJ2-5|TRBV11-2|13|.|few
TGTGCCAGCAGCTTAGACGCCGTGCAGACCCAGTACTTC
CASSLDAVQTQYF
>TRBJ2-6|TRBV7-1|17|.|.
TGTGCCAGCAGCCCCGATTCTAGGATCTCTGGGGCCAACGTCCTGACTTTC
CASSPDSRISGANVLTF
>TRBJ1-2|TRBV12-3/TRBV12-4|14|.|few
TGTGCCAGCAGTTTAGCCCTGGAGATTTATGGCTACACCTTC
CASSLALEIYGYTF
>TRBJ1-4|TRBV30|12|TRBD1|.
TGTGCCGGGGACAGGGACGATGAAAAACTGTTTTTT
CAGDRDDEKLFF
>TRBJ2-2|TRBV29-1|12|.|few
TGCAGCGTTGGATGGAACCCTGGGGAGCTGTTTTTT
CSVGWNPGELFF
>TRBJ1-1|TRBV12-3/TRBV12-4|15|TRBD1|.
TGTGCCAGCAGGCCCGGACAGGCGGTGAACACTGAAGCTTTCTTT
CASRPGQAVNTEAFF
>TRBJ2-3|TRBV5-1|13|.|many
TGCGCCAGCAGCGGCACGGCGGCAGATACGCAGTATTTT
CASSGTAADTQYF
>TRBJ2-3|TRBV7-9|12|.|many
TGTGCCAGCAGCCGAGACCGAGATACGCAGTATTTT
CASSRDRDTQYF
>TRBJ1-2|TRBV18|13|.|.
TGTGCCAGCTCTCCAAACAGGGATCCTGGCTACACCTTC
CASSPNRDPGYTF
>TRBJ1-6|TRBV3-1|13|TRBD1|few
TGTGCCAGCAGCCCCCACAGGGGTTCACCCCTCCACTTT
CASSPHRGSPLHF
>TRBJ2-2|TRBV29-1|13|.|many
TGCAGCGTTGATGTAGGGGTAACCGGGGAGCTGTTTTTT
CSVDVGVTGELFF